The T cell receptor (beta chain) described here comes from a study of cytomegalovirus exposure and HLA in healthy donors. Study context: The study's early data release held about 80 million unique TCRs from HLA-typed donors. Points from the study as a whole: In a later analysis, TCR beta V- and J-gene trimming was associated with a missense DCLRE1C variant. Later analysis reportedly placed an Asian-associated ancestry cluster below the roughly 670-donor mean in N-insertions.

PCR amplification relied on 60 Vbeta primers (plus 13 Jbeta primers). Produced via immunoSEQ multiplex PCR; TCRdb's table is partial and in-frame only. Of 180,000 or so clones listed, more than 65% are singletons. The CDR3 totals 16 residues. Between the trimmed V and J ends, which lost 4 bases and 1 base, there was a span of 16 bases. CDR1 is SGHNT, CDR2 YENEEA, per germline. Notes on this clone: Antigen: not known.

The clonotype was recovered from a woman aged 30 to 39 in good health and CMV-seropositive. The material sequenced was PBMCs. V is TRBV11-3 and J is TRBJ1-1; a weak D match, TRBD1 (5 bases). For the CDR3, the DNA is TGTGCCAGCAGCTCCAGCTCGGGGAGGGGGAACACTGAAGCTTTCTTT. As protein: CASSSSSGRGNTEAFF.